The entry below describes one T cell receptor beta chain. The CDR3 loop spans 15 amino acids. Germline-derived CDR1 and CDR2 are SGHRS and YFSETQ. The J segment lost 5 bases and the V segment lost 4 bases, leaving 11 bases of the junction unmatched. This record comes from a study of T cell changes during pregnancy in multiple sclerosis. The assay was immunoSEQ multiplex PCR, and TCRdb's table has in-frame clones only and misses some. Here the sample spans approximately 30,000 clones, about 92% being singletons. The sequencing here drew on CD4+ T cells from peripheral blood mononuclear cells, taken after pregnancy. The genes are TRBV5-1 and TRBJ2-5, with TRBD1 matching 7 bases. The TCR originated in a female donor with multiple sclerosis, enrolled in a pregnancy study. CDR3 DNA: TGCGCCAGCAGCCAGACCGGGACAGTGGACGAGACCCAGTACTTC. Its protein product is CASSQTGTVDETQYF.